Following are 13 T cell receptor beta chains from one sample sequenced in a study of blood T cell repertoires in COVID-19. Produced via immunoSEQ multiplex PCR; TCRdb's table is partial and in-frame only. The sample carries 71,000 or so clones, around 86% recorded once. Sequencing was done on a sample of peripheral blood. All receptors derive from a man aged 50-60 years with active COVID-19.

The rearrangement uses TRBV5-4 and TRBJ2-5; no firm D call. CDR3 length: 16 residues. Trimming took 2 bases from V and 5 from J, leaving 19 bases between them. Looked up from germline, CDR1 is SGHNT and CDR2 is YYREEE (reference sequence). CDR3 in amino acids: CASSFGGYQVTETQYF. The CDR3, as DNA: TGTGCCAGCAGCTTTGGCGGCTACCAAGTGACGGAGACCCAGTACTTC.

V usage is TRBV6-5 and J usage is TRBJ1-2; no reliable D call. Germline CDR1 is MNHEY and CDR2 is SVGAGI. V lost 6 bases to trimming and J lost 4 bases, with 15 bases between them. The CDR3 length is 14 residues. CDR3 nucleotides: TGTGCCAGCAGCATAGAAAGACATACCTATGGCTACACCTTC. Translated, it gives CASSIERHTYGYTF.

This clone has a single count. The chain has TRBV11-3 and TRBJ2-1, with TRBD1 matching over 9 bases. V lost 3 bases, J lost 4 bases, and 4 bases stayed unmatched. The CDR3 has 15 amino acids. Per germline, CDR1 SGHNT and CDR2 YENEEA. The chain's CDR3 is CASSFGQGSYNEQFF. CDR3 nucleotide sequence: TGTGCCAGCAGCTTTGGACAGGGGAGTTACAATGAGCAGTTCTTC. Using reference TRBV11-3 and TRBJ2-1 for the parts outside the CDR3, the full variable domain is EAGVVQSPRYKIIEKKQPVAFWCNPISGHNTLYWYLQNLGQGPELLIRYENEEAVDDSQLPKDRFSAERLKGVDSTLKIQPAELGDSAVYLCASSFGQGSYNEQFFGPGTRLTVL.

This chain links TRBV7-9 with TRBJ2-2; tentatively, D is TRBD2 (5 bases). This CDR3 comprises 17 residues. V was clipped by 1 base and J by 8 bases, with 20 bases between them. Germline assignment: CDR1 SEHNR and CDR2 FQNEAQ (reference sequence). CDR3: CASSLGYGGPISGELFF. In DNA form, the CDR3 reads TGTGCCAGCAGCTTAGGGTACGGCGGGCCGATTTCGGGGGAGCTGTTTTTT.

The chain recombines TRBV7-8 with TRBJ1-5, with D possibly matching TRBD1 (6 bases). CDR1 and CDR2 (germline): SGHVS, FQNEAQ. This CDR3 region has 16 residues. Trimming removed 0 bases from V and 0 bases from J, with 9 bases in between. CDR3 sequence: CASSLATGSSNQPQHF. DNA of the CDR3: TGTGCCAGCAGCTTAGCGACAGGTAGTAGCAATCAGCCCCAGCATTTT.

J is TRBJ1-1 and V is TRBV28; 7 nucleotides match TRBD1. Germline CDR1 is MDHEN and CDR2 is SYDVKM. The ends lost 6 bases at V and 8 bases at J; junction bases unmatched: 9. The CDR3 has 13 amino acids. DNA of the CDR3: TGTGCCAGCAGACTGACAGGGCAGGAAGAAGCTTTCTTT. Its protein is CASRLTGQEEAFF.

This chain uses TRBV7-9 with TRBJ2-7, with D perhaps matching TRBD1 (6 bases). Germline CDR1 and CDR2: SEHNR and FQNEAQ (reference sequence). This CDR3 is built from 15 residues. V was clipped by 0 bases and J by 3 bases, with 12 bases between them. In nucleotides, the CDR3 is TGTGCCAGCAGCTTAGCTGGGACACGTTACTACGAGCAGTACTTC. Residues: CASSLAGTRYYEQYF.

The V and J genes are TRBV27 and TRBJ2-1, with D possibly matching TRBD2 (5 bases). The CDR3 is 16 residues long. V shed 5 bases and J shed 5 bases, with 19 bases lying between them. Germline V lookup: CDR1 MNHEY, CDR2 SMNVEV (reference sequence). CDR3 sequence reads: CASSIPRERADNEQFF. The CDR3 nucleotides are TGTGCCAGCAGTATACCTCGAGAGAGGGCCGACAATGAGCAGTTCTTC.

The gene calls are TRBV5-6 and TRBJ2-1; the match to TRBD1 covers 8 bases. Germline V gives CDR1 SGHDT, CDR2 YYEEEE. With 1 base clipped from V and 6 bases from J, the junction kept 3 bases outside the gene matches. This CDR3 region has 14 residues. The CDR3 protein is CASSLTGGINEQFF. The CDR3 coding sequence is TGTGCCAGCAGCTTGACAGGGGGTATCAATGAGCAGTTCTTC.

The rearrangement joins TRBV6-6 to TRBJ2-1; D is possibly TRBD1 (6 bases). The CDR3 loop spans 14 amino acids. Trimming took 2 bases from V and 7 from J, leaving 12 bases between them. Germline CDR1 is MNHNY and CDR2 is SVGAGI (reference sequence). CDR3 residues: CASSYSRTVNEQFF. Written as DNA, the CDR3 is TGTGCCAGCAGTTACAGCCGGACAGTAAATGAGCAGTTCTTC.

This chain links TRBV23-1 with TRBJ2-7; 13 bases line up with TRBD2. TRBV23-1 is an ORF, and what it does is uncertain. This CDR3 comprises 15 residues. The trim removed 3 bases at V and 4 bases at J, leaving 3 bases unmatched. CDR3 in DNA: TGCGCCAGCAGTCATAGGACTAGCGGGGGTTACGAGCAGTACTTC. The encoded protein is CASSHRTSGGYEQYF.

The genes are TRBV7-2 and TRBJ2-1, with TRBD1 as a possible D gene (7 bases). Germline CDR1 SGHTA, CDR2 FQGNSA. CDR3 length: 12 residues. V shed 11 bases and J shed 9 bases, with 17 bases lying between them. CDR3 residues: CAARQGGGEQFF. The CDR3 nucleotides are TGTGCCGCGCGACAGGGAGGCGGTGAGCAGTTCTTC. The full variable domain, in which reference TRBV7-2 and TRBJ2-1 provide the parts outside the CDR3, is GAGVSQSPSNKVTEKGKDVELRCDPISGHTALYWYRQSLGQGLEFLIYFQGNSAPDKSGLPSDRFSAERTGGSVSTLTIQRTQQEDSAVYLCAARQGGGEQFFGPGTRLTVL.

The gene calls are TRBV5-5 and TRBJ1-4; 8 bases align to TRBD1. This CDR3 contains 14 residues. Losses at the gene ends were 5 bases for V and 7 bases for J; bases not matched to a gene: 7. In germline, CDR1 is SGHKS, CDR2 YYEKEE (reference sequence). For the CDR3, the DNA is TGTGCCAGCAGTATGACAGGGGCGGGTGAAAAACTGTTTTTT. This gives the protein CASSMTGAGEKLFF. Using reference TRBV5-5 and TRBJ1-4 for the parts outside the CDR3, the full variable domain is DAGVTQSPTHLIKTRGQQVTLRCSPISGHKSVSWYQQVLGQGPQFIFQYYEKEERGRGNFPDRFSARQFPNYSSELNVNALLLGDSALYLCASSMTGAGEKLFFGSGTQLSVL.